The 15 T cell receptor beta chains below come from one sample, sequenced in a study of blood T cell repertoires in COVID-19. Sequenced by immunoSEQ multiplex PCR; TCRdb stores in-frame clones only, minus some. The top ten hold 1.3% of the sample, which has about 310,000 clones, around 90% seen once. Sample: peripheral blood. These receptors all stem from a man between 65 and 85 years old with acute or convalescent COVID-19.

This CDR3 is CASSYSGGAGELFF. CDR3 nucleotides: TGTGCCAGCAGTTACTCGGGGGGAGCCGGGGAGCTGTTTTTT. The V gene is TRBV6-2 or TRBV6-3, the J gene TRBJ2-2, with a possible D match to TRBD2 (6 bases). Germline CDR1 and CDR2: MNHEY and SVGEGT. This CDR3 comprises 14 residues. V shed 0 bases and J shed 6 bases, with 8 bases lying between them.

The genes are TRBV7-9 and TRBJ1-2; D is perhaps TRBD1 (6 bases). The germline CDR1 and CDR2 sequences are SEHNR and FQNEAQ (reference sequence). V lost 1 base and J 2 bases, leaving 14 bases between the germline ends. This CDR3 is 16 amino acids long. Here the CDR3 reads CASSLVVGQGNYGYTF. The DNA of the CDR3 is TGTGCCAGCAGCTTAGTCGTGGGGCAGGGGAACTATGGCTACACCTTC.

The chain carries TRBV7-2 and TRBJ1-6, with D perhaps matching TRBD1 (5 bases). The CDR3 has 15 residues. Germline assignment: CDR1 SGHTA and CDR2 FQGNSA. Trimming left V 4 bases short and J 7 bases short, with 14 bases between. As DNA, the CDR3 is TGTGCCAGCAGCTCCCTGTCAGGGCAAAATTCACCCCTCCACTTT. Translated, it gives CASSSLSGQNSPLHF. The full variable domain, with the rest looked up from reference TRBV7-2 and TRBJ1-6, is GAGVSQSPSNKVTEKGKDVELRCDPISGHTALYWYRQSLGQGLEFLIYFQGNSAPDKSGLPSDRFSAERTGGSVSTLTIQRTQQEDSAVYLCASSSLSGQNSPLHFGNGTRLTVT.

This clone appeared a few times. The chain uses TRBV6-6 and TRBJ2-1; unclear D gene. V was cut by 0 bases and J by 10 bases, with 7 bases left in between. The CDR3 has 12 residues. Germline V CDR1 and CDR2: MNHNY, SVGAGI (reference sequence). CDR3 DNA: TGTGCCAGCAGTTACTCGAGCGCGGAGCAGTTCTTC. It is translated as CASSYSSAEQFF.

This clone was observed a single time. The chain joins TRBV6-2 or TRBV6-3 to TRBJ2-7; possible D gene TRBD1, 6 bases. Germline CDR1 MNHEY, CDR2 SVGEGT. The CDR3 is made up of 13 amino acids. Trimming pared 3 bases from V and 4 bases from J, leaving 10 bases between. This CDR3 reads CASSYTGPYEQYF. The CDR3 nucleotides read TGTGCCAGCAGTTATACAGGGCCTTACGAGCAGTACTTC.

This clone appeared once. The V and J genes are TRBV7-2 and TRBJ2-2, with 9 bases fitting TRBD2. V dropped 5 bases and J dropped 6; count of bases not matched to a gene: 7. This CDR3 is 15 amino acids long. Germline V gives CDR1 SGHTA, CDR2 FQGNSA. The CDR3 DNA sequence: TGTGCCAGCAGCCCCCGGCGGGGGGGCTCCGGGGAGCTGTTTTTT. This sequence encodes CASSPRRGGSGELFF.

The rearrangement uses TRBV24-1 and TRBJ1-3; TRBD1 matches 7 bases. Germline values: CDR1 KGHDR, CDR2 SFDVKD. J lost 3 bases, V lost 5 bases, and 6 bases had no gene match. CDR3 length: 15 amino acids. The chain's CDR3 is CATSATRGLGNTIYF. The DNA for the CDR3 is TGTGCCACCAGTGCAACAAGGGGGCTTGGAAACACCATATATTTT.

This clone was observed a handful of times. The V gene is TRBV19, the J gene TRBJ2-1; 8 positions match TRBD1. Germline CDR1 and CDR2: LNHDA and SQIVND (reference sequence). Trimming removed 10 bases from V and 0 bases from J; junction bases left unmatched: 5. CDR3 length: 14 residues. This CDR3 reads CATRDRSSYNEQFF. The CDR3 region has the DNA TGTGCCACAAGGGACAGGAGCTCCTACAATGAGCAGTTCTTC. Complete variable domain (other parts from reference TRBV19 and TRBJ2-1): DGGITQSPKYLFRKEGQNVTLSCEQNLNHDAMYWYRQDPGQGLRLIYYSQIVNDFQKGDIAEGYSVSREKKESFPLTVTSAQKNPTAFYLCATRDRSSYNEQFFGPGTRLTVL.

The CDR3 sequence is CASSFRDTSYEQYF. The CDR3 region has the DNA TGTGCCAGCAGCTTCCGGGACACTTCCTACGAGCAGTACTTC. V is TRBV11-2 and J is TRBJ2-7; tentative D call: TRBD1 (6 bases). V was trimmed by 3 bases and J by 1 base, leaving 10 bases between them. Germline CDR1 is SGHAT and CDR2 is FQNNGV. This CDR3 spans 14 amino acids.

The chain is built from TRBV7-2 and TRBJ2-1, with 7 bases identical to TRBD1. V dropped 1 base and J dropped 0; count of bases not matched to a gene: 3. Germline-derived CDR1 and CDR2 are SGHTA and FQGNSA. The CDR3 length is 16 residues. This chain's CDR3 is CASSLVWDSSYNEQFF. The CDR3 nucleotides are TGTGCCAGCAGCTTAGTGTGGGACAGCTCCTACAATGAGCAGTTCTTC.

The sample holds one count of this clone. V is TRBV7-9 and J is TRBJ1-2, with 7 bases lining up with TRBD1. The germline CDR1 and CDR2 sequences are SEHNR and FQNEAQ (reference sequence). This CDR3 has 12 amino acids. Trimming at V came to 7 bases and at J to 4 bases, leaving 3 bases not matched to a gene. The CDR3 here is CASNTGAYGYTF. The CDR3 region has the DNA TGTGCCAGCAACACAGGGGCCTATGGCTACACCTTC.

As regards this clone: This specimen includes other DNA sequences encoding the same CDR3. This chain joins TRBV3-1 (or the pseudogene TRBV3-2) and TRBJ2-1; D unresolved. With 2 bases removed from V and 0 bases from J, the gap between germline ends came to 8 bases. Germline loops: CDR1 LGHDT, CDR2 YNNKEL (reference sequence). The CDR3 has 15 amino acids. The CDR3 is CASSQTVNSYNEQFF. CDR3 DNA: TGTGCCAGCAGCCAAACAGTAAACTCCTACAATGAGCAGTTCTTC.

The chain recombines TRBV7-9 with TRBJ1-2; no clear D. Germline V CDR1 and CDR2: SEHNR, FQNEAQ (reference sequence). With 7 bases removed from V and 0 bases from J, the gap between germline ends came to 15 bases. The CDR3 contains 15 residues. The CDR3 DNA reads TGTGCCAGCACCCCGGAGGCGAACTCTAACTATGGCTACACCTTC. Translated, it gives CASTPEANSNYGYTF.

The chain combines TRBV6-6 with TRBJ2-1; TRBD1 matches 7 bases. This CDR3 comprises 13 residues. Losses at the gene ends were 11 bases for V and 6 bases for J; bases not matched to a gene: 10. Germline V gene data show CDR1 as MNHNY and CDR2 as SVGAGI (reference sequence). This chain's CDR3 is CAGGPPGGNEQFF. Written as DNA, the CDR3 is TGTGCCGGTGGCCCCCCAGGGGGCAATGAGCAGTTCTTC.

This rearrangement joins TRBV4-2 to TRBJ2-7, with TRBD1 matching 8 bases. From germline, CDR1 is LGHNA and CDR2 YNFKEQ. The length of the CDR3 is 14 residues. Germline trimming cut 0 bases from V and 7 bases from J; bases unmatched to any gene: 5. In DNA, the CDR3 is TGTGCCAGCAGCCAAGACGGACAGGGATATGAGCAGTACTTC. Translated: CASSQDGQGYEQYF.